Reported below is one T cell receptor (beta chain). Its antigen is unknown. The data are from a study of T cell responses to AZD1222 COVID-19 vaccine. General study points: Donors were mostly white British, more females; clonal diversity possibly underestimated. Baseline seropositives among AZD1222 recipients totaled only five to seven.

V was trimmed by 0 bases and J by 4 bases, leaving 11 bases between them. The V gene's germline CDR1 is SGHTA and CDR2 FQGNSA. The CDR3 totals 15 residues. Analysis merged second doses at about 4 or about 12 weeks. Using immunoSEQ multiplex PCR, the repertoire was profiled, and TCRdb retains in-frame clones only, with some absent. The sample yields about 110,000 clones, 94% seen once. J is TRBJ2-3 and V is TRBV7-2; D unresolved. This sequence was found in an adult who received the AZD1222 COVID-19 vaccine. The sample consisted of peripheral blood, taken 28 days after the second AZD1222 dose. CDR3 in DNA: TGTGCCAGCAGCTTAGCTTGGGGATACTCAGATACGCAGTATTTT. This codes for CASSLAWGYSDTQYF.